The table lists the clone carrying this T cell receptor (beta chain) with a count of one. The V gene's germline CDR1 is SGHRS and CDR2 YFSETQ. Trimming removed 6 bases from V and 2 bases from J; junction bases left unmatched: 6. This CDR3 is 14 amino acids long. The time point here: pretreatment peripheral blood. Only in-frame clones appear in the TCRdb table, and some are missing; sequencing was by immunoSEQ multiplex PCR. The sample yields roughly 67,000 clones, roughly 86% seen once. This record belongs to a study of PD-L1 blockade in urothelial cancer. Whole-study context: Among blood samples, the median T cell count was 141,255.

J is TRBJ2-7 and V is TRBV5-1, with 9 bases fitting TRBD1. Sequences were derived from PBMCs, sampled around atezolizumab (anti-PD-L1) treatment. The receptor comes from a man in his 60s with urothelial cancer. Written as DNA, the CDR3 is TGCGCCAGCAACTACGGGACAGGGACCTACGAGCAGTACTTC. The encoded protein is CASNYGTGTYEQYF.